Detailed here is one T cell receptor (beta chain). Its specificity is unknown. Regarding donors, all were healthy bone marrow donors. Researchers ran the PCR with 60 Vbeta and 13 Jbeta primers. Clones were read by immunoSEQ multiplex PCR, and TCRdb kept only the in-frame ones, dropping some. The sample shows some 200,000 clones, about 74% of them seen only once. The data derive from a study of cytomegalovirus exposure and HLA in healthy donors. Study findings and constraints: HLA restriction was apparent for most CMV-associated TCR beta chains in a later analysis. An Asian-associated ancestry cluster reportedly showed fewer N-insertions than the roughly 670-donor mean in a later analysis.

V lost 0 bases, J lost 2 bases, and 3 bases stayed unmatched. CDR3 size: 16 residues. CDR1 and CDR2 (germline): MNHEY, SVGAGI. The TCR comes from a man in his forties in good health and CMV-seronegative. The chain recombines TRBV6-5 with TRBJ2-1; 8 bases agree with TRBD2. The sample comprised PBMCs. The CDR3 loop is CASSYSSGSPYNEQFF. CDR3 in DNA: TGTGCCAGCAGTTACTCGAGCGGGAGTCCCTACAATGAGCAGTTCTTC.